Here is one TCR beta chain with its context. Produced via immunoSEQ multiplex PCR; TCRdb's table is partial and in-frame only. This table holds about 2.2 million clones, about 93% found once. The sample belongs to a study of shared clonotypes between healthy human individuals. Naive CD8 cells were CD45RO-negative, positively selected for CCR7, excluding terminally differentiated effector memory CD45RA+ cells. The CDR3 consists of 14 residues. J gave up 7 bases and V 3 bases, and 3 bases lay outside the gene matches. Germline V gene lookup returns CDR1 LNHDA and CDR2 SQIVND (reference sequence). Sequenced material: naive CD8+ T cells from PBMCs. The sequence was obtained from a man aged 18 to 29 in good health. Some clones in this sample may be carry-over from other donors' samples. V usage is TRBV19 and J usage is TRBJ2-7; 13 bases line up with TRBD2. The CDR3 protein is CASSITSGREEQYF. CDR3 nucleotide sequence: TGTGCCAGTAGTATCACTAGCGGGAGGGAAGAGCAGTACTTC.